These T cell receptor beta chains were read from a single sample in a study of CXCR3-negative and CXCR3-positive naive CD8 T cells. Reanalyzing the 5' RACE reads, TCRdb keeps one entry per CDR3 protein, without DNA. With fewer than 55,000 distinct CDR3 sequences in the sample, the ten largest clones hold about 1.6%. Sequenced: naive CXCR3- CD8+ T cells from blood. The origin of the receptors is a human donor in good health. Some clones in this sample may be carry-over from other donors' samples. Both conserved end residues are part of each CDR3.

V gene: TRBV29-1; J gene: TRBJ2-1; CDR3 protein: CSAAGGSYNEQFF
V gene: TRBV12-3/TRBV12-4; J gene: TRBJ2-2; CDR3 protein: CASSRAPGQGSNTGELFF
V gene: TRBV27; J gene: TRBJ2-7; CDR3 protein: CASSPPGAGYEQYF
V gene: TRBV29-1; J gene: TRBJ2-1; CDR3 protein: CSADPGRTDLREQFF
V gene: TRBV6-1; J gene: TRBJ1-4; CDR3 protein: CASSGRGGWNEKLFF
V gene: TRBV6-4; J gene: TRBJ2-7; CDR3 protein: CARGAVYEQYF
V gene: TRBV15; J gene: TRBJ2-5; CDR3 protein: CATSTGRPSGRETQYF
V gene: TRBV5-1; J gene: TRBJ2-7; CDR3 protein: CASSPGLDLYEQYF
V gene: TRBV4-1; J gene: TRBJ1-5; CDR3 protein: CASTPRVSNQPQHF
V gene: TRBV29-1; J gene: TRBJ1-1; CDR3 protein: CSVVSMNTEAFF
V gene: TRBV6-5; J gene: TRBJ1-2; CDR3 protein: CASSYGSGYYGYTF
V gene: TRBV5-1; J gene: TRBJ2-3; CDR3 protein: CASSLYTATSTDTQYF
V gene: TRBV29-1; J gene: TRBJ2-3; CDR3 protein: CSVEDARGSPDTQYF
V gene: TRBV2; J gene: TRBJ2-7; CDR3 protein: CASSGEDWRLSGGFYEQYF
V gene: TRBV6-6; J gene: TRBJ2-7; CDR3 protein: CASSERSPTGPTPYEQYF
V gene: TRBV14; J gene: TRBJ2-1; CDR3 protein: CASSHAGPHNEQFF
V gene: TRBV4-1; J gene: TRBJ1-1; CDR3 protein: CASSPQVGTGFLGEAFF
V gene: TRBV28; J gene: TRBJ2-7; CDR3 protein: CASSSTGLEQYF
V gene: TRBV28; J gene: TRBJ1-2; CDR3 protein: CASSRGQGPTPGGYTF
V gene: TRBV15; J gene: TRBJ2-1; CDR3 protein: CATSSGRTGNSYNEQFF
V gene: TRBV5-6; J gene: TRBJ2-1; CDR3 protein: CASSLGLSMTWQFF
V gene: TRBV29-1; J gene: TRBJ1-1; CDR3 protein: CSVARSVNTEAFF
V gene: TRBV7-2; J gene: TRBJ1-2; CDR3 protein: CASSLGPNYGYTF
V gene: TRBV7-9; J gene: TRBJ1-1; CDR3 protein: CASRKLTVSLGIAEAFF
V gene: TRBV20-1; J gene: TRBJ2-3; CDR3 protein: CSARRSRTSGGAGLADTQYF
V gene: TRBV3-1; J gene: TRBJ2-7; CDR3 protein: CASSQDPRTGYYEQYF
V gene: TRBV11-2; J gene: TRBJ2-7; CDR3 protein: CASSPPGQGTYEQYF
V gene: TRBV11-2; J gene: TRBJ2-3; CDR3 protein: CASSLVSGLPGDTQYF
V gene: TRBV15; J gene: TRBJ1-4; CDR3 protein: CATSRTRGANEKLFF